These 11 T cell receptor beta chains share one sample of origin, sequenced in a study of read filtering for tumor transcriptome and immune sequencing. Molecular barcoded adaptors covering alpha/delta and beta/gamma chains were used on approximately 400 ng RNA. One entry per CDR3 protein results from TCRdb running MiXCR on the reads. Of some 130,000 distinct CDR3 sequences in the sample, about an eighth are singletons; the top ten hold approximately 10%. Sequencing input: a population of CD138-negative cells sorted from bone marrow. The source is a donor aged 40 or older with multiple myeloma.

This clonotype was seen a handful of times. As the CDR3 is not closed by the conserved phenylalanine or tryptophan, this likely results from a read error. The rearrangement joins TRBV19 to TRBJ2-1; D is possibly TRBD2 (6 bases). Trimming cost V 8 bases and J 9 bases, with 17 bases left between them. Germline CDR1 LNHDA, CDR2 SQIVND (reference sequence). This CDR3 has 13 amino acids. CDR3 region: CASGTTRAGEQFS. The CDR3 region has the DNA TGTGCCAGTGGTACCACTAGAGCGGGTGAGCAGTTCTCC.

This clonotype has a count of ten or more. The V gene is TRBV6-5, the J gene TRBJ2-6; D not resolved. CDR3 length: 16 amino acids. V gave up 0 bases and J gave up 4 bases, with 10 bases separating them. Per germline, CDR1 MNHEY and CDR2 SVGAGI. CDR3 residues: CASSYSDAKGANVLTF. Written as DNA, the CDR3 is TGTGCCAGCAGTTACTCCGACGCCAAAGGGGCCAACGTCCTGACTTTC.

The table lists this clonotype with many counts. V is TRBV5-1 and J is TRBJ1-1; possibly TRBD1 for D (5 bases). Germline loops: CDR1 SGHRS, CDR2 YFSETQ. The V and J ends lost 4 bases and 0 bases respectively, with 16 bases between them. The CDR3 covers 16 residues. CDR3 DNA sequence: TGCGCCAGCAGCCTGAGGGTCGGGGGGATGAACACTGAAGCTTTCTTT. Encoded protein: CASSLRVGGMNTEAFF.

This chain uses TRBV12-3 or TRBV12-4 with TRBJ2-3; D tentatively fits TRBD1 or TRBD2 (6 bases each). The length of the CDR3 is 16 residues. V was clipped by 3 bases and J by 4 bases, with 17 bases between them. The CDR3 nucleotides are TGTGCCAGCAGTTTTGTGTCGGGGGCTCGGGCAGATACGCAGTATTTT. Amino acids: CASSFVSGARADTQYF.

The table lists this clonotype with a few counts. This may be a read error: a much more frequent sequence differs by one nucleotide. V and J are TRBV6-1 and TRBJ2-3, with a weak D call TRBD2 (7 bases). This CDR3 spans 17 amino acids. Germline V lookup: CDR1 MNHNS, CDR2 SASEGT. The ends were cut back, 4 bases at V and 7 bases at J, with 24 bases in the middle. CDR3 region: CASSGPGGLEGGYTQYF. As DNA, the CDR3 is TGTGCCAGCAGTGGACCGGGGGGCTTAGAAGGTGGTTATACGCAGTATTTT.

In its sample, this clonotype was seen many times. This chain joins TRBV7-8 and TRBJ2-1, with D possibly matching TRBD2 (6 bases). The CDR3 extends over 17 amino acids. V shed 3 bases and J shed 3 bases, with 18 bases lying between them. Germline CDR1 reads SGHVS; CDR2 reads FQNEAQ. CDR3 loop: CASSFPGRGLSYNEQFF. The CDR3 DNA reads as TGTGCCAGCAGCTTCCCCGGGCGGGGTTTGAGCTACAATGAGCAGTTCTTC.

The J gene is TRBJ1-3, the V gene TRBV11-2; D is ambiguous. The CDR3 is 15 residues long. The germline CDR1 and CDR2 sequences are SGHAT and FQNNGV. V was shortened by 6 bases and J by 3 bases, with 15 bases between the two germline ends. In nucleotides, the CDR3 is TGTGCCAGCAGACAGCCGGGATTCGGTGGAAACACCATATATTTT. It encodes CASRQPGFGGNTIYF.

At least ten counts were recorded for this clonotype. The genes are TRBV29-1 and TRBJ2-1; 15 bases are shared with TRBD2. V gave up 7 bases and J gave up 12 bases; unmatched junction bases: 7. The CDR3 is 13 amino acids. CDR1 is SQVTM and CDR2 is ANQGSEA in the germline V gene. The CDR3 nucleotides read TGCAGCGCAGGGACTAGCGGGAGGAGCGTGCAGTTCTTC. Encoded protein: CSAGTSGRSVQFF.

This clonotype came up many times. The CDR3 protein is CSVEDAPLQRAYGYTF. The CDR3 nucleotides are TGCAGCGTTGAAGATGCCCCTCTTCAACGGGCCTATGGCTACACCTTC. The chain recombines TRBV29-1 with TRBJ1-2, with no clear D. CDR1 is SQVTM and CDR2 is ANQGSEA in the germline V gene. The CDR3 sequence is 16 residues long. V was pared by 0 bases and J by 4 bases, with 18 bases between.

Remarks on this clonotype: Possible read error: a much larger clone is one base away. The chain is built from TRBV15 and TRBJ2-1, with TRBD1 identical over 9 bases. The CDR3 spans 16 residues. In germline, CDR1 is LNHNV, CDR2 YYDKDF (reference sequence). CDR3 coding DNA: TGTGCCACCAGCCCAGAGACAGGGGGGGTCTTTAATGAGCAGCTCTTC. Translation: CATSPETGGVFNEQLF.

This clonotype was observed many times. The gene calls are TRBV29-1 and TRBJ2-5; TRBD2 matches at 12 bases. Germline assignment: CDR1 SQVTM and CDR2 ANQGSEA. CDR3 length: 16 amino acids. The V and J ends lost 6 bases and 2 bases, in that order; junction bases with no gene match: 10. The CDR3 is CSVRGGLAGYQETQYF. As DNA, the CDR3 is TGCAGCGTCCGAGGAGGACTAGCGGGATATCAAGAGACCCAGTACTTC.